These T cell receptor beta chains were read from a single sample in a study of blood T cell repertoires in COVID-19. The protocol was immunoSEQ multiplex PCR, while the TCRdb copy is restricted to in-frame clones and leaves out a portion. Among about 140,000 clones listed, just under 85% were seen once. Sequencing was performed on PBMCs or T cells enriched from blood (not recorded which). These receptors were obtained from a woman between 50 and 59 years old with acute COVID-19. CDR3s include the opening cysteine and the closing phenylalanine or tryptophan. The D gene is left open where the match is weak. Part of the rows lack a size; the others show once, few, many or a class for expanded clones.

>16|TRBV27|NA|NA|TRBJ1-5
TGTGCCAGCAGTGGGAGGAGGCTTACTAGCAATCAGCCCCAGCATTTT
CASSGRRLTSNQPQHF
>14|TRBV6-2/TRBV6-3|NA|NA|TRBJ1-1
TGTGCCAGCAGTTACCGACGGACAGACAAAGAAGCTTTCTTT
CASSYRRTDKEAFF
>18|TRBV5-8|TRBD2|NA|TRBJ2-3
TGTGCCAGCAGCTTTGCGGGGACTAGCGGGAGGGCAACAGATACGCAGTATTTT
CASSFAGTSGRATDTQYF
>14|TRBV19|TRBD1|NA|TRBJ2-6
TGTGCCAGTAGTACCCAAAACAGGGGGCTAGACCTGACTTTC
CASSTQNRGLDLTF
>16|TRBV11-2|NA|NA|TRBJ2-1
TGTGCCAGCAGCCCTGGACATCTGAACCCCTACAATGAGCAGTTCTTC
CASSPGHLNPYNEQFF
>16|TRBV30|TRBD1|NA|TRBJ1-5
TGTGCCTGGAAAGGGACAGGAGGTTATAGCAATCAGCCCCAGCATTTT
CAWKGTGGYSNQPQHF
>14|TRBV11-1|NA|NA|TRBJ2-5
TGTGCCAGCAGCTCCCTCGAAGGCGTCGGGGCCCAGTACTTC
CASSSLEGVGAQYF
>16|TRBV5-1|NA|NA|TRBJ2-3
TGCGCCAGCAGCTTGGTGGGGGACTTGAGCACAGATACGCAGTATTTT
CASSLVGDLSTDTQYF
>15|TRBV5-6|TRBD1|NA|TRBJ1-6
TGTGCCAGCAGCATTATGACAGGGTATAATTCACCCCTCCACTTT
CASSIMTGYNSPLHF
>19|TRBV10-3|TRBD2|once|TRBJ2-3
TGTGCCATCAGTGATACCGGACTAGCGGGAGGGCCGAGCACAGATACGCAGTATTTT
CAISDTGLAGGPSTDTQYF
>15|TRBV28|NA|NA|TRBJ1-2
TGTGCCAGCAGTGTATCAAGAACAGGGAACTATGGCTACACCTTC
CASSVSRTGNYGYTF
>17|TRBV11-3|TRBD2|NA|TRBJ2-3
TGTGCCAGCAGCTTAGTGGCTAGCGGGAGAAGCACAGATACGCAGTATTTT
CASSLVASGRSTDTQYF
>15|TRBV28|NA|NA|TRBJ1-2
TGTGCCAGCAGTGACTCAGGGGACACTAACTATGGCTACACCTTC
CASSDSGDTNYGYTF
>15|TRBV18|TRBD1|NA|TRBJ2-1
TGTGCCAGCTCACCTAGTCGGGACAGCTACAATGAGCAGTTCTTC
CASSPSRDSYNEQFF
>14|TRBV21-1|NA|NA|TRBJ1-2
TGTGCCAGCAGCAGGGACACGACGAGGTATGGCTACACCTTC
CASSRDTTRYGYTF
>13|TRBV11-3|NA|NA|TRBJ2-1
TGTGCCAGCAGCGCAGGGCTGTCTAATGAGCAGTTCTTC
CASSAGLSNEQFF
>15|TRBV4-1|TRBD1|few|TRBJ2-2
TGCGCCAGCAGCCAAGAGGGACAGACTACCGGGGAGCTGTTTTTT
CASSQEGQTTGELFF
>21|TRBV12-5|TRBD2|NA|TRBJ2-1
TGTGCTAGTGGTTTGGGGCACAGGGACAAGGGACTAGCGGGGGTCTACAATGAGCAGTTCTTC
CASGLGHRDKGLAGVYNEQFF
>15|TRBV3-1/TRBV3-2|TRBD2|NA|TRBJ2-5
TGTGCCAGCAGCCAGCTAGCGGGAGGGGTGGAGACCCAGTACTTC
CASSQLAGGVETQYF
>15|TRBV4-2|TRBD1|NA|TRBJ2-3
TGTGCCAGCAGCCTTGACAGGGCCAGCACAGATACGCAGTATTTT
CASSLDRASTDTQYF
>14|TRBV28|TRBD2|few|TRBJ2-3
TGTGCCAGCAGTTCCGGGACTAGCGGGAGGCCGCAGTATTTT
CASSSGTSGRPQYF
>14|TRBV11-2|TRBD1|NA|TRBJ1-1
TGTGCCAGCAGCTTTGGACAGGGGCGGACTGAAGCTTTCTTT
CASSFGQGRTEAFF